Each of the 24 T cell receptor beta chains below was sequenced from the same sample in a study of radiotherapy plus CTLA-4 blockade in lung cancer. Profiling relied on immunoSEQ multiplex PCR, and the TCRdb table lists in-frame clones only, not all of them. The sample lists 60,000 to 70,000 clones, approximately 79% occurring once. This specimen consisted of peripheral blood, obtained from a patient treated with radiotherapy plus ipilimumab. The receptors originated from a human donor with non-small cell lung cancer who had a complete response to radiotherapy plus ipilimumab.

The chain carries TRBV9 and TRBJ2-3; D is uncertain. Germline CDR1 is SGDLS and CDR2 is YYNGEE. CDR3 length: 14 amino acids. Trimming shortened V by 0 bases and J by 2 bases, and 7 bases separated the two germline ends. CDR3 sequence reads: CASSVGPATDTQYF. In nucleotides, the CDR3 is TGTGCCAGCAGCGTAGGGCCCGCCACAGATACGCAGTATTTT.

The chain is built from TRBV18 and TRBJ2-1, with 7 bases matching TRBD1. The CDR3 is made up of 14 amino acids. Per the germline V gene, CDR1 is KGHSH and CDR2 is LQKENI. The V and J ends lost 2 bases and 4 bases, in that order; junction bases with no gene match: 2. The chain's CDR3 is CASSPMGQYNEQFF. DNA for the CDR3: TGTGCCAGCTCACCAATGGGACAGTACAATGAGCAGTTCTTC.

The chain combines TRBV11-3 with TRBJ2-5; D perhaps matches TRBD2 (7 bases). CDR3 length: 13 residues. The V gene's germline CDR1 is SGHNT and CDR2 YENEEA. Deletions cut 5 bases from V and 7 bases from J, with 14 bases between. CDR3 nucleotide sequence: TGTGCCAGCAGCGAGGGGGGGTCTGGGACCCAGTACTTC. It encodes CASSEGGSGTQYF.

V and J are TRBV6-5 and TRBJ1-2; a possible D gene is TRBD1 (5 bases). The CDR3 length is 15 residues. With 2 bases removed from V and 8 bases from J, the gap between germline ends came to 18 bases. Germline values: CDR1 MNHEY, CDR2 SVGAGI. The CDR3 region has the DNA TGTGCCAGCAGTTACCCTGGAAGAGGGGACGAAGGCTACACCTTC. It is translated as CASSYPGRGDEGYTF.

The chain has TRBV6-5 and TRBJ2-1; TRBD2 might be the D (5 bases). The germline V gene has CDR1 MNHEY and CDR2 SVGAGI. Trimming removed 0 bases from V and 2 bases from J, with 8 bases in between. This CDR3 has 15 amino acids. The CDR3 bases are TGTGCCAGCAGTTACTCCCCCGGGACCTACAATGAGCAGTTCTTC. It encodes CASSYSPGTYNEQFF.

This chain connects TRBV19 to TRBJ1-1; D is possibly TRBD1 (5 bases). Germline V lookup: CDR1 LNHDA, CDR2 SQIVND (reference sequence). The V gene lost 7 bases and the J gene lost 5 bases, with 20 bases spanning the gap. The CDR3 is made up of 15 amino acids. The CDR3 region has the DNA TGTGCCAGTACTTCGCCGGGGTCAGGGAGAACTGAAGCTTTCTTT. It codes for CASTSPGSGRTEAFF. Full variable domain (remainder filled in from reference TRBV19 and TRBJ1-1): DGGITQSPKYLFRKEGQNVTLSCEQNLNHDAMYWYRQDPGQGLRLIYYSQIVNDFQKGDIAEGYSVSREKKESFPLTVTSAQKNPTAFYLCASTSPGSGRTEAFFGQGTRLTVV.

The CDR3 DNA reads as TGTGCCAGCAGTGAAGGCCCGACGGACAGGCTCAATCAGCCCCAGCATTTT. Amino acid sequence: CASSEGPTDRLNQPQHF. The chain employs TRBV2 and TRBJ1-5; 7 bases match TRBD1. The germline V gene encodes CDR1 SNHLY and CDR2 FYNNEI. Germline trimming cut 1 base from V and 3 bases from J; bases unmatched to any gene: 9. This CDR3 is built from 17 residues.

The gene calls are TRBV4-3 and TRBJ2-1, with 8 bases matching TRBD2. The CDR3 has 15 amino acids. With 4 bases clipped from V and 4 bases from J, the junction kept 6 bases outside the gene matches. Germline assignment: CDR1 LGHNA and CDR2 YSLEER. CDR3 residues: CASSPSGRRYNEQFF. DNA for the CDR3: TGCGCCAGCAGCCCTAGCGGGCGGCGATACAATGAGCAGTTCTTC.

As concerns this clone: In the same sample, other DNA sequences code for this CDR3. The chain joins TRBV11-2 to TRBJ1-1; D not resolved. The germline V and J ends were trimmed by 0 bases and 1 base, with 9 bases remaining between them. The length of the CDR3 is 15 residues. Germline CDR1 is SGHAT and CDR2 is FQNNGV. Here the CDR3 DNA reads TGTGCCAGCAGCTTAGAGGTCACCAAGAACACTGAAGCTTTCTTT. This sequence encodes CASSLEVTKNTEAFF.

J is TRBJ2-5 and V is TRBV7-9; D uncertain. The CDR3 contains 12 residues. From germline, CDR1 is SEHNR and CDR2 FQNEAQ (reference sequence). V lost 1 base and J lost 5, with 5 bases in between. This CDR3 reads CASSLGQETQYF. The CDR3 nucleotides read TGTGCCAGCAGCTTAGGTCAGGAGACCCAGTACTTC.

This chain uses TRBV6-1 with TRBJ2-7; no clear D. CDR1 and CDR2 from the germline V gene are MNHNS and SASEGT. V was trimmed by 3 bases and J by 0 bases, leaving 12 bases between them. The CDR3 spans 15 residues. The CDR3 bases are TGTGCCAGCAGTGAGGGGAATCTCGACTCCTACGAGCAGTACGTC. Its translation is CASSEGNLDSYEQYV.

The chain uses TRBV28 and TRBJ2-7, with TRBD1 matching over 8 bases. Germline CDR1 and CDR2: MDHEN and SYDVKM. V lost 1 base, J lost 6 bases, and 8 bases stayed unmatched. The CDR3 is 15 residues long. In DNA, the CDR3 is TGTGCCAGCAGTTTATCCCGGCAGGGGGCTGCCGAGCAGTACGTC. It specifies CASSLSRQGAAEQYV.

The rearrangement uses TRBV4-3 and TRBJ2-2; 8 bases are shared with TRBD2. V shed 5 bases and J 5 bases; nucleotides not matched to a gene: 7. This CDR3 region has 15 residues. Germline CDR1 is LGHNA and CDR2 is YSLEER. CDR3 amino acids: CASSGSGIETGELFF. CDR3 in DNA: TGCGCCAGCAGCGGTAGCGGGATAGAAACCGGGGAGCTGTTTTTT.

The DNA for the CDR3 is TGCGCCAGCAGCCAAGAAGGCGCGACAAACACTGAAGCTTTCTTT. It is translated as CASSQEGATNTEAFF. The chain employs TRBV4-3 and TRBJ1-1; D is uncertain. The germline V and J ends were trimmed by 0 bases and 2 bases, with 10 bases remaining between them. The CDR3 spans 15 residues. Germline assignment: CDR1 LGHNA and CDR2 YSLEER.

Points on this clone: An end of the junction does not agree with germline; a read error may underlie this. The chain joins TRBV5-1 to TRBJ1-2, with a tentative D call TRBD1 (6 bases). Germline V lookup: CDR1 SGHRS, CDR2 YFSETQ. The CDR3 is 15 residues long. As DNA, the CDR3 is TGCGCCAGCAGATTGGGACAAGACGAGGCCTATGGCTACACCTTC. It specifies CASRLGQDEAYGYTF.

V usage is TRBV7-9 and J usage is TRBJ2-7, with 12 positions matching TRBD2. Germline V gives CDR1 SEHNR, CDR2 FQNEAQ (reference sequence). V shed 4 bases, J shed 12 bases, and the junction held 4 bases outside the gene matches. CDR3 length: 12 amino acids. The CDR3 loop reads CASSSASGRAYV. The CDR3 DNA reads TGTGCCAGCAGCTCCGCTAGCGGGAGGGCGTACGTC.

V is TRBV30 and J is TRBJ1-2, with D perhaps matching TRBD1 (6 bases). Germline V gene data show CDR1 as GTSNPN and CDR2 as SVGIG (reference sequence). Trimming pared 2 bases from V and 7 bases from J, leaving 11 bases between. The CDR3 covers 12 residues. In DNA, the CDR3 is TGTGCCTGGAGTCTCCAGACAGGTGGCTACACCTTC. It specifies CAWSLQTGGYTF.

This chain links TRBV27 with TRBJ2-1, with TRBD1 matching over 9 bases. Germline loops: CDR1 MNHEY, CDR2 SMNVEV (reference sequence). There are 16 residues in the CDR3. V dropped 2 bases and J dropped 6; count of bases not matched to a gene: 8. This CDR3 is CASSLRRTGQGNEQFF. CDR3 bases: TGTGCCAGCAGTTTACGCAGAACGGGACAGGGCAATGAGCAGTTCTTC.

V usage is TRBV6-6 and J usage is TRBJ1-5; TRBD1 is a possible D gene (5 bases). V was pared by 6 bases and J by 5 bases, with 14 bases between. The germline gives CDR1 MNHNY, CDR2 SVGAGI (reference sequence). This CDR3 has 14 residues. This CDR3 reads CASRSGTIDQPQHF. The DNA of the CDR3 is TGTGCCAGCAGGTCCGGGACTATCGATCAGCCCCAGCATTTT.

This rearrangement joins TRBV18 to TRBJ2-3, with 9 bases identical to TRBD2. After removal of 1 base from V and 2 bases from J, the junction contained 7 bases not matched to a gene. Per the germline V gene, CDR1 is KGHSH and CDR2 is LQKENI. There are 17 residues in the CDR3. CDR3 loop: CASSPQASGILTDTQYF. The CDR3 coding sequence is TGTGCCAGCTCACCACAGGCTAGCGGGATACTCACAGATACGCAGTATTTT.

The chain couples TRBV19 to TRBJ1-6; the D gene is possibly TRBD1 (5 bases). Germline CDR1 reads LNHDA; CDR2 reads SQIVND (reference sequence). The ends were cut back, 5 bases at V and 7 bases at J, with 15 bases in the middle. CDR3 length equals 15 residues. CDR3 sequence reads: CASSYTGTFNSPLHF. CDR3 sequence (DNA): TGTGCCAGTAGTTACACCGGGACTTTCAATTCACCCCTCCACTTT.

The chain combines TRBV28 with TRBJ1-2, with D perhaps matching TRBD1 (6 bases). The CDR3 is made up of 14 amino acids. From germline, CDR1 is MDHEN and CDR2 SYDVKM. Trimming removed 6 bases from V and 6 bases from J, with 17 bases in between. The CDR3 nucleotides read TGTGCCAGCAGCCAATTGGGGGGCGGAGATGGCTACACCTTC. Its translation is CASSQLGGGDGYTF.

The chain recombines TRBV4-3 with TRBJ1-2; D gene unclear. The CDR3 consists of 15 residues. The germline V gene has CDR1 LGHNA and CDR2 YSLEER. V lost 0 bases and J lost 4, with 12 bases in between. CDR3 sequence reads: CASSQDGSLAYGYTF. The CDR3 bases are TGCGCCAGCAGCCAAGATGGCAGTCTAGCCTATGGCTACACCTTC.

J is TRBJ2-2 and V is TRBV10-2; 7 nucleotides align to TRBD2. The CDR3 has 14 residues. After removal of 6 bases from V and 1 base from J, the junction contained 2 bases not matched to a gene. Looked up from germline, CDR1 is WSHSY and CDR2 is SAAADI. CDR3 nucleotides: TGCGCCAGCAGACAGCGGGGGAACACCGGGGAGCTGTTTTTT. It is translated as CASRQRGNTGELFF.